The clone carrying this T cell receptor (beta chain) showed up many times. Antigen specificity is unknown. Method: immunoSEQ multiplex PCR; TCRdb's copy keeps in-frame clones and lacks some. The sample shows approximately 50,000 clones, 71% of them seen only once. These data originate in a study of cytotoxic CD8 clonotypes in ibrutinib-treated CLL. Notes on the study in general: Public clonotypes, rarely seen, contracted or held steady on treatment.

The CDR3 is made up of 13 amino acids. Germline assignment: CDR1 GTSNPN and CDR2 SVGIG (reference sequence). V was shortened by 0 bases and J by 7 bases, with 12 bases between the two germline ends. Sequenced material: PBMCs, taken after 12 months of ibrutinib treatment. This TCR came from a human donor with chronic lymphocytic leukemia. V and J are TRBV30 and TRBJ1-2; possible D gene TRBD1, 5 bases. CDR3 sequence reads: CAWSVGVGGGYTF. In DNA, the CDR3 is TGTGCCTGGAGTGTAGGGGTAGGTGGTGGCTACACCTTC.